A few counts support the clone carrying this T cell receptor beta chain. Germline CDR1 and CDR2: SEHNR and FQNEAQ (reference sequence). V was clipped by 5 bases and J by 2 bases, with 13 bases between them. This CDR3 is built from 14 residues. The data were taken from a study of sequential checkpoint blockade in melanoma. TCRdb keeps only in-frame clones here, not all; method: immunoSEQ multiplex PCR. The sample yields tens of thousands of clones, around nine tenths seen once. Treatment specified: randomized to nivolumab then ipilimumab (arm A) or the reverse (arm B). The V call is TRBV7-9, the J call TRBJ2-7; tentatively, D is TRBD2 (7 bases). This specimen was CD8+ T cells sorted from blood (inferred from file names), taken from a patient given nivolumab and ipilimumab in sequence. The clonotype comes from a human donor with melanoma. The CDR3 nucleotides read TGTGCCAGCAGCCTCCGGGGGGCCCCCTACGAGCAGTACGTC. Translation: CASSLRGAPYEQYV.